The rows below give T cell receptor beta chains drawn from one sample of a study of human T cells and chemical hapten exposure. TCRdb used MiXCR to reprocess the RACE reads, holding one entry per CDR3 protein. The table lists 85,000 to 100,000 distinct CDR3 sequences, under 14% of them singletons. This specimen was whole blood, taken in connection with sensitization to the hapten diphenylcyclopropenone (DPC). These receptor sequences come from a woman in her sixties with alopecia areata. Some clones in this sample may be carry-over from other donors' samples. Both conserved end residues are part of each CDR3. The D gene is left open where the match is weak. Size is omitted from some rows. Given values are once, few, many or a class for expanded clones.

v_gene: TRBV29-1; abundance: few; len: 14; j_gene: TRBJ1-4; d_gene: .; CDR3aa: CSVSGQGAGEKLFF; CDR3nt: TGCAGCGTTTCAGGGCAGGGCGCGGGTGAAAAACTGTTTTTT
v_gene: TRBV5-4; abundance: few; len: 16; j_gene: TRBJ1-6; d_gene: .; CDR3aa: CASSLGGGRYNSPLHF; CDR3nt: TGTGCCAGCAGCTTGGGCGGCGGCAGATATAATTCACCCCTCCACTTT
v_gene: TRBV5-4; abundance: few; len: 15; j_gene: TRBJ2-3; d_gene: .; CDR3aa: CASSHGAGSTDTQYF; CDR3nt: TGTGCCAGCAGCCACGGGGCGGGGAGCACAGATACGCAGTATTTT
v_gene: TRBV5-6; abundance: few; len: 14; j_gene: TRBJ1-5; d_gene: .; CDR3aa: CASSLFTGNQPQHF; CDR3nt: TGTGCCAGCAGCTTGTTTACAGGCAATCAGCCCCAGCATTTT
v_gene: TRBV30; abundance: .; len: 13; j_gene: TRBJ1-6; d_gene: .; CDR3aa: CAWSQTENSPLHF; CDR3nt: TGTGCCTGGAGCCAGACGGAGAATTCACCCCTCCACTTT
v_gene: TRBV29-1; abundance: .; len: 12; j_gene: TRBJ1-2; d_gene: TRBD1; CDR3aa: CSVKGQTYGYTF; CDR3nt: TGCAGCGTTAAGGGACAGACCTATGGCTACACCTTC
v_gene: TRBV20-1; abundance: many; len: 18; j_gene: TRBJ2-1; d_gene: .; CDR3aa: CSARDLELPGSSYNEQFF; CDR3nt: TGCAGTGCTAGAGATCTGGAACTCCCAGGGAGCTCCTACAATGAGCAGTTCTTC
v_gene: TRBV9; abundance: few; len: 16; j_gene: TRBJ1-4; d_gene: TRBD1; CDR3aa: CASSTDQGAVGEKLFF; CDR3nt: TGTGCCAGCAGCACAGACCAGGGGGCAGTGGGTGAAAAACTGTTTTTT
v_gene: TRBV7-9; abundance: few; len: 10; j_gene: TRBJ1-1; d_gene: .; CDR3aa: CASSEGDNEF; CDR3nt: TGTGCCAGCAGCGAAGGGGACAACGAATTT
v_gene: TRBV20-1; abundance: .; len: 14; j_gene: TRBJ1-1; d_gene: TRBD1; CDR3aa: CSATTGGLDTEAFF; CDR3nt: TGCAGTGCAACCACAGGGGGCCTGGACACTGAAGCTTTCTTT
v_gene: TRBV19; abundance: few; len: 19; j_gene: TRBJ1-5; d_gene: TRBD1; CDR3aa: CASSPPARDRSYSNQPQHF; CDR3nt: TGTGCCAGTAGTCCCCCCGCCAGGGACAGGTCTTATAGCAATCAGCCCCAGCATTTT
v_gene: TRBV11-2; abundance: many; len: 12; j_gene: TRBJ2-1; d_gene: .; CDR3aa: CASSLATNEQFF; CDR3nt: TGTGCCAGCAGCTTAGCGACCAATGAGCAGTTCTTC
v_gene: TRBV6-5; abundance: many; len: 14; j_gene: TRBJ1-5; d_gene: .; CDR3aa: CASSSEGSNQPQHF; CDR3nt: TGTGCCAGCAGTTCCGAGGGTAGCAATCAGCCCCAGCATTTT
v_gene: TRBV28; abundance: many; len: 15; j_gene: TRBJ2-1; d_gene: TRBD2; CDR3aa: CASSIRSGGGNEQFF; CDR3nt: TGTGCCAGCAGTATTCGTAGCGGGGGGGGTAATGAGCAGTTCTTC
v_gene: TRBV5-1; abundance: few; len: 14; j_gene: TRBJ2-2; d_gene: TRBD1; CDR3aa: CASSLVGQDGELFF; CDR3nt: TGCGCCAGCAGCTTGGTTGGACAGGACGGGGAGCTGTTTTTT
v_gene: TRBV21-1; abundance: many; len: 18; j_gene: TRBJ2-1; d_gene: .; CDR3aa: CASSSRPWYGGPCNEQFF; CDR3nt: TGTGCCAGCAGCTCCCGCCCTTGGTACGGGGGGCCTTGCAATGAGCAGTTCTTC
v_gene: TRBV30; abundance: many; len: 16; j_gene: TRBJ2-1; d_gene: TRBD2; CDR3aa: CAWSSQGGGFWSEQFF; CDR3nt: TGTGCCTGGAGTTCCCAGGGCGGGGGGTTTTGGAGTGAGCAGTTCTTC
v_gene: TRBV12-5; abundance: many; len: 17; j_gene: TRBJ1-1; d_gene: .; CDR3aa: CASGSSNRAAGDTEAFF; CDR3nt: TGTGCTAGTGGTTCTTCCAACAGGGCGGCGGGGGACACTGAAGCTTTCTTT
v_gene: TRBV6-2/TRBV6-3; abundance: many; len: 13; j_gene: TRBJ1-1; d_gene: .; CDR3aa: CAGRQPMNTEAFF; CDR3nt: TGTGCCGGTCGACAGCCCATGAACACTGAAGCTTTCTTT
v_gene: TRBV10-3; abundance: few; len: 13; j_gene: TRBJ1-2; d_gene: .; CDR3aa: CAISQGGDYGYTF; CDR3nt: TGTGCCATCAGCCAGGGTGGTGACTATGGCTACACCTTC
v_gene: TRBV25-1; abundance: .; len: 13; j_gene: TRBJ1-1; d_gene: .; CDR3aa: CASSDPRDTEAFF; CDR3nt: TGTGCCAGCAGTGATCCGAGGGACACTGAAGCTTTCTTT
v_gene: TRBV12-3/TRBV12-4; abundance: .; len: 15; j_gene: TRBJ2-7; d_gene: .; CDR3aa: CASSPTTMSSYEQYF; CDR3nt: TGTGCCAGCAGCCCTACCACTATGAGCTCCTACGAGCAGTACTTC
v_gene: TRBV5-1; abundance: many; len: 15; j_gene: TRBJ1-1; d_gene: .; CDR3aa: CASSDGLPGRVLAFF; CDR3nt: TGCGCCAGCAGCGACGGACTGCCAGGGAGGGTGCTAGCTTTCTTT
v_gene: TRBV12-3/TRBV12-4; abundance: .; len: 16; j_gene: TRBJ1-3; d_gene: .; CDR3aa: CASSFSQGTSGNTIYF; CDR3nt: TGTGCCAGCAGTTTCTCCCAGGGGACCTCTGGAAACACCATATATTTT
v_gene: TRBV2; abundance: few; len: 17; j_gene: TRBJ1-1; d_gene: .; CDR3aa: CASSLQGPRTLNTEAFF; CDR3nt: TGTGCCAGCAGTCTCCAGGGGCCGCGGACCCTGAACACTGAAGCTTTCTTT
v_gene: TRBV9; abundance: many; len: 15; j_gene: TRBJ2-2; d_gene: .; CDR3aa: CASSLGQPNTGELFF; CDR3nt: TGTGCCAGCAGCCTCGGACAGCCGAACACCGGGGAGCTGTTTTTT
v_gene: TRBV5-4; abundance: many; len: 13; j_gene: TRBJ2-3; d_gene: .; CDR3aa: CASSPQDTDTQYF; CDR3nt: TGTGCCAGCAGCCCCCAAGACACAGATACGCAGTATTTT
v_gene: TRBV29-1; abundance: many; len: 12; j_gene: TRBJ1-3; d_gene: .; CDR3aa: CSVDTSGNTIYF; CDR3nt: TGCAGCGTTGACACCTCTGGAAACACCATATATTTT
v_gene: TRBV9; abundance: .; len: 15; j_gene: TRBJ2-5; d_gene: .; CDR3aa: CASSPFGGGQETQYF; CDR3nt: TGTGCCAGCAGCCCCTTTGGGGGCGGGCAAGAGACCCAGTACTTC
v_gene: TRBV12-3/TRBV12-4; abundance: many; len: 15; j_gene: TRBJ1-2; d_gene: .; CDR3aa: CASSPSMGQKYGYTF; CDR3nt: TGTGCCAGCAGTCCGTCGATGGGCCAAAAGTATGGCTACACCTTC
v_gene: TRBV7-3; abundance: .; len: 15; j_gene: TRBJ1-1; d_gene: .; CDR3aa: CASSPGLSGVSEAFF; CDR3nt: TGTGCCAGCAGCCCAGGCTTATCGGGGGTCTCTGAAGCTTTCTTT
v_gene: TRBV19; abundance: many; len: 13; j_gene: TRBJ1-5; d_gene: TRBD1; CDR3aa: CASRDRVVQPQHF; CDR3nt: TGTGCCAGTAGAGACAGGGTTGTGCAGCCCCAGCATTTT
v_gene: TRBV11-2; abundance: many; len: 16; j_gene: TRBJ1-6; d_gene: .; CDR3aa: CASSTNWAGVVSPLHF; CDR3nt: TGTGCCAGCAGCACAAATTGGGCCGGGGTGGTTTCACCCCTCCACTTT
v_gene: TRBV10-2; abundance: many; len: 15; j_gene: TRBJ1-2; d_gene: TRBD1; CDR3aa: CASSEPDRGQINYTF; CDR3nt: TGCGCCAGCAGTGAGCCGGACAGGGGGCAAATTAACTACACCTTC
v_gene: TRBV6-5; abundance: .; len: 15; j_gene: TRBJ2-7; d_gene: .; CDR3aa: CASSPYGGGPYEQYF; CDR3nt: TGTGCCAGCAGCCCCTATGGAGGGGGGCCCTACGAGCAGTACTTC
v_gene: TRBV3-1; abundance: .; len: 14; j_gene: TRBJ2-5; d_gene: TRBD1; CDR3aa: CASSHQGEGETQYF; CDR3nt: TGTGCCAGCAGCCATCAGGGGGAAGGAGAGACCCAGTACTTC
v_gene: TRBV19; abundance: many; len: 13; j_gene: TRBJ2-5; d_gene: .; CDR3aa: CASSISSQETQYF; CDR3nt: TGTGCCAGTAGTATCTCGAGTCAAGAGACCCAGTACTTC
v_gene: TRBV12-3/TRBV12-4; abundance: many; len: 12; j_gene: TRBJ1-2; d_gene: .; CDR3aa: CASSGTPLGYTF; CDR3nt: TGTGCCAGCAGTGGGACGCCATTGGGCTACACCTTC
v_gene: TRBV7-3; abundance: many; len: 16; j_gene: TRBJ2-3; d_gene: TRBD2; CDR3aa: CASSEGLAGGTDTQYF; CDR3nt: TGTGCCAGCAGCGAGGGACTAGCGGGGGGCACAGATACGCAGTATTTT
v_gene: TRBV11-2; abundance: few; len: 14; j_gene: TRBJ2-3; d_gene: .; CDR3aa: CASSFISSLDTQYF; CDR3nt: TGTGCCAGCAGCTTTATCTCTAGCTTAGATACGCAGTATTTT
v_gene: TRBV11-2; abundance: many; len: 13; j_gene: TRBJ1-2; d_gene: TRBD1; CDR3aa: CASSFTGGDGYTF; CDR3nt: TGTGCCAGCAGCTTCACAGGGGGGGACGGCTACACCTTC
v_gene: TRBV11-2; abundance: few; len: 15; j_gene: TRBJ1-1; d_gene: .; CDR3aa: CASRPGSGGGTEAFF; CDR3nt: TGTGCCAGCAGACCCGGATCGGGAGGGGGCACTGAAGCTTTCTTT
v_gene: TRBV4-2; abundance: .; len: 14; j_gene: TRBJ2-5; d_gene: TRBD2; CDR3aa: CASSQGTSRETQYF; CDR3nt: TGTGCCAGCAGCCAAGGGACTAGCCGGGAGACCCAGTACTTC
v_gene: TRBV3-1; abundance: .; len: 16; j_gene: TRBJ2-5; d_gene: TRBD2; CDR3aa: CASSSVAGGQSETQYF; CDR3nt: TGTGCCAGCAGCTCCGTAGCGGGGGGGCAGTCGGAGACCCAGTACTTC
v_gene: TRBV20-1; abundance: many; len: 16; j_gene: TRBJ2-3; d_gene: TRBD2; CDR3aa: CSARDRLAGATDTQYF; CDR3nt: TGCAGTGCTAGAGATCGACTAGCGGGGGCTACAGATACGCAGTATTTT
v_gene: TRBV6-1; abundance: .; len: 13; j_gene: TRBJ1-4; d_gene: .; CDR3aa: CASNGGPNEKLFF; CDR3nt: TGTGCCAGCAACGGGGGCCCGAATGAAAAACTGTTTTTT